This T cell receptor (beta chain) was captured by sequencing in a study of TIL therapy for anti-PD-1-resistant metastatic lung cancer. Study-level background: Tumors carried a median about 1.5 non-synonymous mutations per megabase.

Worth noting for this clone: Its specificity is not known.

Germline-derived CDR1 and CDR2 are SGHAT and FQNNGV. With 3 bases removed from V and 2 bases from J, the gap between germline ends came to 8 bases. The CDR3 contains 14 residues. Study-level results: The cohort had more treatment-naive, never-smoker and oncogene-addicted patients than typical.

The immunoSEQ assay was v3. Assay used: immunoSEQ multiplex PCR; TCRdb lists only in-frame clones, some missing. Of about 50,000 clones in the sample, about two thirds were seen once. The time point here: pre-treatment sample, taken before nivolumab and TIL therapy. The tumor samples were excised metastases, mostly pleural nodules or supraclavicular lymph nodes. Progressing patients received lymphodepletion, expanded TIL infusion and IL-2. Enrollment ran from late 2017 to early 2020. The sequence was obtained from a person aged 25-80 years with non-small cell lung cancer. This specimen consisted of tumor tissue, obtained at baseline. The chain recombines TRBV11-2 with TRBJ1-3; D is uncertain. The CDR3 region is CASSFSWPGNTIYF. CDR3 coding DNA: TGTGCCAGCAGCTTTTCCTGGCCTGGAAACACCATATATTTT.